This record looks at one TCR beta chain sequence and its context. Its target is unknown. The entry originates in a study of cytomegalovirus exposure and HLA in healthy donors. Study-wide results and limits: Common viral pathogens were later found to be apparently linked to several of the most significant clusters. In presence/absence analyses, roughly uniform sequencing depth across donors was assumed. A further, later analysis showed that HLA-associated TCR beta chains (compared with equally common others) were more clonally expanded.

The PCR was carried out with 60 Vbeta primers and 13 Jbeta primers. Data came from immunoSEQ multiplex PCR; TCRdb stores just in-frame clones and leaves some out. The sample consists of about 160,000 clones, approximately 78% of them appearing once. Germline V CDR1 and CDR2: GTSNPN, SVGIG (reference sequence). The CDR3 contains 13 residues. V lost 1 base, J lost 2 bases, and 8 bases lay in between. Material: PBMCs. The chain uses TRBV30 and TRBJ1-1; D might be TRBD1 (5 bases). The TCR sequence derives from a girl under 10 years old in good health and CMV-seropositive. The CDR3 loop is CAWSAGINTEAFF. The CDR3 DNA reads TGTGCCTGGAGTGCAGGGATAAACACTGAAGCTTTCTTT.